The T cell receptor beta chain described here comes from a study of T-cell reconstitution after alpha-beta-depleted transplantation in children. The study, taken as a whole, reports: After transplant, at about two months, alpha-beta T cells were reportedly derived from several hundred expanded graft clones. At one year after transplant, newly produced T cells mostly accounted for T-cell counts and diversity. Surviving recipient cells, namely T cells and thymic progenitors, were the source of high day-60 TCRbeta diversity in some patients.

This clonotype was seen a handful of times. Its target is unknown. TCRbeta library construction was performed incorporating unique molecular identifiers. TCRdb reprocessed the PCR reads with MiXCR, giving one entry per CDR3 protein. The sample carries around 110,000 distinct CDR3 sequences, about a tenth recorded once. Trimming shortened V by 5 bases and J by 6 bases, and 18 bases separated the two germline ends. The CDR3 loop spans 15 amino acids. The V gene's germline CDR1 is SEHNR and CDR2 FQNEAQ (reference sequence). The sequence derives from a boy under 10 years old with acute lymphoblastic leukemia, due to receive a stem cell transplant. The rearrangement links TRBV7-9 to TRBJ2-3; D might be TRBD2 (5 bases). The source material was PBMCs, sampled before TCRalphabeta/CD19-depleted stem cell transplant. The DNA of the CDR3 is TGTGCCAGCAGCCCCACGGACTTCCCCCGTGATACGCAGTATTTT. The encoded protein is CASSPTDFPRDTQYF. The full variable domain, its missing parts supplied by reference TRBV7-9 and TRBJ2-3, is DTGVSQNPRHKITKRGQNVTFRCDPISEHNRLYWYRQTLGQGPEFLTYFQNEAQLEKSRLLSDRFSAERPKGSFSTLEIQRTEQGDSAMYLCASSPTDFPRDTQYFGPGTRLTVL.